This T cell receptor beta chain was observed in a study of shared clonotypes between healthy human individuals (dated by TCRdb to about 2020). In the study overall: Two women and a few men aged 18 to 49 years were included in the cohort. Per donor, three plates each were used for CD4 naive and CD4 memory, two for CD8 naive, and one for CD8 memory. To estimate repertoire size and how much clonotypes are shared between individuals, the study performed deep sequencing of blood TCR repertoires from a few healthy adults. To increase sequencing depth and limit assay-specific biases, TCR repertoire library preparation and sequencing were carried out by different laboratories using diverse techniques. Leukapheresis yielded between about 0.8 and 8.9 billion PBMCs per donor.

Notes on this clone: The antigen this receptor binds is unknown. No base-level quality is on record; no much larger clone is a single base apart. Other DNA variants within this sample encode the same CDR3.

Study-wide findings and limitations: Only blood was sampled, and tissue TCR repertoires likely differ from those in blood. Because the study included a small number of donors, the genetic and exposure-history diversity represented was limited. Compared with non-shared clonotypes, the clonotypes found in all four sorted-subset donors had higher generation probabilities. Pairwise subsampling indicated that sequencing depth was expected to affect the degree of clonotype sharing among donors. Naive subsets generally had larger estimated clonotype richness than memory subsets did. Across a handful of donors, roughly 5% of naive CD4, 3% to 4% of naive CD8, roughly 2.2% of memory CD4, and over 0.35% of memory CD8 clonotypes were shared. Even with the large sequencing depth, rarefaction of the sorted-subset datasets indicated that sequencing was incomplete.

Using the deep immunoSEQ assay, multiplex PCR amplified TCR CDR3 regions from genomic DNA. Extracted genomic DNA from each cell subset was distributed evenly across all wells of several immunoSEQ 96-well plates, and each plate was treated as a replicate. For sorted subsets, each replicate PCR was loaded with approximately 190 ng genomic DNA, equivalent to 30,000 to 35,000 T cell genomes. The purified libraries were quantified using a Qubit 3.0 fluorometer, sized with a Bioanalyzer 2100, and then quantified again using the KAPA Library Quantification kit. Every immunoSEQ 96-well plate was sequenced on a separate single-read 150-cycle Illumina NextSeq 550 flow cell. Per the original workflow: The immunoSEQ output contained only junctional sequences without quality scores, so filtering could not match that applied to full-length reads. To assign V/J genes and CDR3, sequences were annotated using PyIR, a Python wrapper for IgBLAST v1.9, with IMGT germline references. Reads were filtered out if the reads had weak V/J assignments (E-value above 1e-6), no CDR3, stop codons, out-of-frame junctions, or ambiguous translated residues. A V3J clonotype was defined by an identical inferred V gene, J gene, and CDR3 amino acid sequence. Percentage overlap between repertoires was calculated by dividing the number of shared unique clonotypes by the size of the smaller repertoire. Three approaches were used to assess repertoire richness: RTK rarefaction, the Chao1 estimator, and Recon v2.1 estimates of unobserved clonotypes. Generation probabilities were computed with OLGA for all TCRbeta clonotypes obtained by the gDNA method from several donors. Imported from immuneACCESS, the table was reduced by TCRdb to in-frame sequences with V and J called. These copies leave out some clones; in studies compared against another copy, an unresolved V gene accounts for under half, and the cause of the remainder is not known. D and trimming come from the DNA, and the V and J calls and clone size come from that table. Present in this sample are 2 million to 2.5 million clones, approximately 90% of which were seen just once. The top ten clones comprise 0.37% of the sample.

CDR1 and CDR2, looked up from the germline V gene, are SGHRS and YFSETQ. Spanning cysteine to phenylalanine, the CDR3 consists of 14 amino acids. Here the CDR3 DNA is all that survives: 42 bases in frame from base 1. Germline trimming amounts to 0 bases on V and 6 bases on J, with 0 as the count of junction bases outside the gene matches. Healthy HIV-negative adults with no recently reported acute infections or vaccinations were included as donors. Only Caucasian adults living in Nashville, Tennessee, USA were represented among the donors. Magnetic negative selection was used to enrich CD4+ T cells, after which naive cells were positively selected on CD45RA and the negative fraction became the memory subset. After blood collection by leukapheresis, PBMCs were isolated using Ficoll-Histopaque density gradient centrifugation and then cryopreserved in the vapor phase of liquid nitrogen. Analytical flow cytometry was used to check the purity and quantity of every magnetically sorted T cell population. Each sorted fraction had its genomic DNA isolated and then quantified by UV absorbance on a Nanodrop 2000c.

The receptor was isolated from a man aged 18 to 30 in good health. Some clones in this sample may be carry-over from other donors' samples. The sequencing input was naive CD4+ T cells from PBMCs. The cell subset or site label, as the study defines it: CD45RA+ positively selected. Rearrangement joined TRBV5-1 to TRBJ2-3, and TRBD2 aligns with 11 junction nucleotides. At the DNA level, the sequence is TGCGCCAGCAGCTTGGGGACTAGCGGGGATACGCAGTATTTT. Protein translation: CASSLGTSGDTQYF.